One sample yielded the 27 T cell receptor beta chains listed below, sequenced in a study of read filtering for tumor transcriptome and immune sequencing. The library was built from 400 ng RNA with molecular barcoded adaptors for alpha/delta and beta/gamma chains. TCRdb reprocessed the reads with MiXCR, giving one entry per CDR3 protein. The table records about 58,000 distinct CDR3 sequences, approximately 13% of them present only once. Sequenced: a population of CD138-negative cells sorted from bone marrow. These receptors were collected from a donor older than 35 with multiple myeloma.

This clonotype was seen ten or more times. This chain joins TRBV12-3 or TRBV12-4 and TRBJ1-6; D is uncertain. CDR3 length equals 13 residues. Trimming took off 2 bases at V and 5 bases at J, with 4 bases between the two ends. The CDR3: CASSLLDNSPLHF. CDR3 DNA: TGTGCCAGCAGTTTATTGGATAATTCACCCCTCCACTTT.

This chain's CDR3 is CASSRPGTTYEQYF. In DNA form, the CDR3 reads TGTGCCAGCAGCCGTCCGGGCACAACCTACGAGCAGTACTTC. The chain recombines TRBV7-9 with TRBJ2-7, with D unclear. Per the germline V gene, CDR1 is SEHNR and CDR2 is FQNEAQ (reference sequence). The V end lost 5 bases, the J end lost 2 bases, and 13 bases lay between the germline ends. The CDR3 sequence is 14 residues long.

Concerning this clonotype: This clone may be a read error of a much larger clone one base away. The rearrangement links TRBV6-2 or TRBV6-3 to TRBJ2-3; 10 bases match TRBD1. The germline CDR1 and CDR2 sequences are MNHEY and SVGEGT. The CDR3 is made up of 16 amino acids. V dropped 8 bases and J dropped 1; count of bases not matched to a gene: 9. CDR3 sequence reads: CASGSAGTGGTDTQYF. CDR3 DNA: TGTGCCAGCGGGTCTGCCGGGACAGGGGGCACAGATACGCAGTATTTT.

This clonotype occurred many times. This chain joins TRBV5-1 and TRBJ2-3, with D uncertain. Germline CDR1 and CDR2: SGHRS and YFSETQ. Trimming removed 5 bases from V and 4 bases from J, with 11 bases in between. The CDR3 runs to 13 residues. CDR3 DNA sequence: TGCGCCAGCAGGCGTACAGAGCCAGATACGCAGTATTTT. Amino acid sequence: CASRRTEPDTQYF. Full variable domain (outside the CDR3, taken from reference TRBV5-1 and TRBJ2-3): KAGVTQTPRYLIKTRGQQVTLSCSPISGHRSVSWYQQTPGQGLQFLFEYFSETQRNKGNFPGRFSGRQFSNSRSEMNVSTLELGDSALYLCASRRTEPDTQYFGPGTRLTVL.

This clonotype was observed at least ten times. The V gene is TRBV6-1, the J gene TRBJ2-3; the match to TRBD1 covers 10 bases. Germline loops: CDR1 MNHNS, CDR2 SASEGT. V gave up 6 bases and J gave up 3 bases; unmatched junction bases: 3. The CDR3 is 14 amino acids. Here the CDR3 DNA reads TGTGCCAGCAGCCGGGACAGGGGAACAGATACGCAGTATTTT. As protein: CASSRDRGTDTQYF.

This clonotype was observed many times. This rearrangement joins TRBV5-1 to TRBJ1-1; TRBD1 matches 10 bases. The trim removed 4 bases at V and 1 base at J, leaving 16 bases unmatched. The germline CDR1 and CDR2 sequences are SGHRS and YFSETQ. The CDR3 runs to 19 residues. CDR3 coding DNA: TGCGCCAGCAGCGTTCCCGGGACAGGGGTGACTTTTTCGAACACTGAAGCTTTCTTT. Protein: CASSVPGTGVTFSNTEAFF.

The chain uses TRBV18 and TRBJ1-3, with D possibly being TRBD1 (6 bases). The CDR3 spans 16 residues. With 6 bases removed from V and 0 bases from J, the gap between germline ends came to 15 bases. Germline values: CDR1 KGHSH, CDR2 LQKENI. CDR3 bases: TGTGCCAGCTCGCGACGGACAGATGACTCTGGAAACACCATATATTTT. Its translation is CASSRRTDDSGNTIYF.

This clonotype occurred a few times. The junction departs from the called germline gene at one end, perhaps through a read error. V is TRBV6-1 and J is TRBJ1-5; D remains unclear. The CDR3 runs 15 residues. Germline-derived CDR1 and CDR2 are MNHNS and SASEGT. In DNA form, the CDR3 reads TGTGCCAGCGGTGAACTCCCATGGGAAAATCAGCCCCAGCATTTT. This translates into CASGELPWENQPQHF.

As for this clonotype: One base away lies a much larger clone, so this may be a sequencing read error. The CDR3 spells CASSSSGGRGYEQYF. In DNA form, the CDR3 reads TGTGCCAGCAGCTCCTCCGGGGGCAGGGGGTACGAGCAGTACTTC. The chain has TRBV5-4 and TRBJ2-7; tentatively, D is TRBD1 (7 bases). CDR3 length equals 15 residues. Germline V CDR1 and CDR2: SGHNT, YYREEE (reference sequence). Trimming took off 3 bases at V and 4 bases at J, with 17 bases between the two ends.

Note on this clonotype: A read error may be the cause here, since a much bigger clone is one base away. This chain joins TRBV5-1 and TRBJ2-1; weak D call: TRBD1 (5 bases). CDR3 size: 16 residues. Trimming took 1 base from V and 0 from J, leaving 11 bases between them. Germline lookup yields CDR1 SGHRS and CDR2 YFSETQ. The CDR3 here is CASSLWQGTSYNEQFF. The CDR3 DNA sequence: TGCGCCAGCAGCTTGTGGCAGGGAACCTCCTACAATGAGCAGTTCTTC.

Of note for this clonotype: The junction shows a germline mismatch at one end, possibly a read error. The rearrangement links TRBV27 to TRBJ2-1; weak D call: TRBD1 (6 bases). The germline V gene encodes CDR1 MNHEY and CDR2 SMNVEV (reference sequence). The CDR3 extends over 14 amino acids. CDR3 sequence (DNA): TGTGCCAGCACCTTAACAGGGTACTACAGTGAGCAGTTCTTC. Amino acid sequence: CASTLTGYYSEQFF.

This clonotype was seen repeatedly, ten times or more. This chain connects TRBV6-1 to TRBJ1-2; no clear D. The germline V gene encodes CDR1 MNHNS and CDR2 SASEGT. CDR3 length equals 11 residues. V shed 3 bases and J shed 8 bases, with 7 bases lying between them. CDR3 protein: CASSEGGGYTF. Here the CDR3 DNA reads TGTGCCAGCAGTGAGGGAGGCGGCTACACCTTC.

Remarks on this clonotype: Possible read error: a much larger clone is one base away. As the CDR3 is not closed by the conserved phenylalanine or tryptophan, this likely results from a read error. CDR3 DNA: TGTGCCAGCAGCGGCGTGGGGGAGACCCAGTACTCC. Translation gives CASSGVGETQYS. The chain has TRBV7-9 and TRBJ2-5; D remains unclear. Trimming pared 5 bases from V and 5 bases from J, leaving 9 bases between. CDR3 length equals 12 residues. Germline CDR1 reads SEHNR; CDR2 reads FQNEAQ (reference sequence).

This clonotype showed up just a few times. The chain joins TRBV10-3 to TRBJ1-1; no reliable D call. The V end lost 2 bases, the J end lost 0 bases, and 7 bases lay between the germline ends. The CDR3 covers 14 residues. In germline, CDR1 is ENHRY, CDR2 SYGVKD. This CDR3 is CAISEKGMNTEAFF. The CDR3 region has the DNA TGTGCCATCAGTGAGAAGGGAATGAACACTGAAGCTTTCTTT.

A remark on this clonotype: A read error is possible here, since a much larger clone lies one base away. Here the CDR3 omits its conserved ending phenylalanine or tryptophan, so a read error is the likely source. J is TRBJ2-3 and V is TRBV29-1; D call uncertain. The CDR3 covers 11 residues. Per germline, CDR1 SQVTM and CDR2 ANQGSEA. V lost 4 bases, J lost 4 bases, and 6 bases lay in between. CDR3: CSVGRADTQYS. DNA of the CDR3: TGCAGCGTTGGAAGGGCAGATACGCAGTATTCT.

Concerning this clonotype itself: Since a much larger clone is just one base distant, this may be a read error. The chain combines TRBV6-5 with TRBJ1-2; D remains unclear. The CDR3 runs 13 residues. Germline lookup yields CDR1 MNHEY and CDR2 SVGAGI. The CDR3 sequence is CATWTASAEGCTF. The CDR3, as DNA: TGTGCCACCTGGACTGCCAGCGCCGAGGGCTGCACCTTC.

At least ten counts were recorded for this clonotype. J is TRBJ1-3 and V is TRBV29-1, with D unclear. Trimming shortened V by 4 bases and J by 4 bases, and 14 bases separated the two germline ends. CDR1 SQVTM and CDR2 ANQGSEA come from the germline V gene. CDR3 length: 14 amino acids. CDR3: CSVAPSPSGNTIYF. Here the CDR3 DNA reads TGCAGCGTTGCCCCCAGCCCGTCCGGAAACACCATATATTTT. The whole variable domain, filled in from reference TRBV29-1 and TRBJ1-3, reads SAVISQKPSRDICQRGTSLTIQCQVDSQVTMMFWYRQQPGQSLTLIATANQGSEATYESGFVIDKFPISRPNLTFSTLTVSNMSPEDSSIYLCSVAPSPSGNTIYFGEGSWLTVV.

J is TRBJ1-2 and V is TRBV28; D might be TRBD1 (5 bases). CDR1 and CDR2 from the germline V gene are MDHEN and SYDVKM. The V end was cut by 4 bases, the J end by 4 bases, with 16 bases between. This CDR3 comprises 15 residues. The CDR3 DNA follows: TGTGCCAGCAGTTCCCTATCCGGGGGAGCCTATGGCTACACCTTC. Its translation: CASSSLSGGAYGYTF.

The table lists this clonotype with many counts. This chain connects TRBV6-5 to TRBJ1-1; D uncertain. The CDR3 has 19 residues. Germline CDR1 MNHEY, CDR2 SVGAGI. V was shortened by 0 bases and J by 2 bases, with 22 bases between the two germline ends. The CDR3 is CASSYSTLLGKGGNTEAFF. Here the CDR3 DNA reads TGTGCCAGCAGTTACTCTACCCTTCTTGGCAAGGGAGGCAACACTGAAGCTTTCTTT.

This clonotype has a count of ten or more. The genes are TRBV20-1 and TRBJ1-1, with D possibly matching TRBD1 (6 bases). Germline loops: CDR1 DFQATT, CDR2 SNEGSKA (reference sequence). The CDR3 contains 16 residues. V was clipped by 0 bases and J by 0 bases, with 14 bases between them. CDR3 amino acids: CSARDERTGMNTEAFF. CDR3 sequence (DNA): TGCAGTGCTAGAGATGAGAGAACAGGGATGAACACTGAAGCTTTCTTT.

This clonotype occurred many times. The rearrangement uses TRBV6-6 and TRBJ1-1; tentatively, D is TRBD1 (5 bases). Germline V CDR1 and CDR2: MNHNY, SVGAGI (reference sequence). This CDR3 has 13 amino acids. With 1 base removed from V and 5 bases from J, the gap between germline ends came to 8 bases. The CDR3 nucleotides read TGTGCCAGCAGTTACTTGGGGGGAACTGAAGCTTTCTTT. It translates to CASSYLGGTEAFF.

This clonotype appeared a few times. This may arise from a read error, as a much more abundant clone is one base away. The chain carries TRBV3-1 and TRBJ1-4; a weak D match, TRBD1 (5 bases). This CDR3 has 14 amino acids. Germline values: CDR1 LGHDT, CDR2 YNNKEL (reference sequence). CDR3 sequence: CASRRRQSNENLFF. The CDR3 coding sequence is TGTGCCAGCCGCCGGAGACAGTCTAATGAAAATCTGTTTTTT. The entire variable domain, with the rest obtained from reference TRBV3-1 and TRBJ1-4, is as follows: DTAVSQTPKYLVTQMGNDKSIKCEQNLGHDTMYWYKQDSKKFLKIMFSYNNKELIINETVPNRFSPKSPDKAHLNLHINSLELGDSAVYFCASRRRQSNENLFFGSGTQLSVL.

This clonotype was seen more than once but under ten times. The rearrangement links TRBV18 to TRBJ2-7; D perhaps matches TRBD2 (7 bases). Germline V gene data show CDR1 as KGHSH and CDR2 as LQKENI. This CDR3 has 18 residues. V was shortened by 0 bases and J by 5 bases, with 23 bases between the two germline ends. The CDR3 DNA follows: TGTGCCAGCTCACCACCGACCCAATGGGGGGGGGCCCTCCACGAGCAGTACTTC. This encodes CASSPPTQWGGALHEQYF.

This clonotype appeared many times. J is TRBJ2-1 and V is TRBV11-2, with 7 bases identical to TRBD2. Germline V CDR1 and CDR2: SGHAT, FQNNGV. This CDR3 contains 16 residues. V lost 6 bases, J lost 8 bases, and 16 bases stayed unmatched. The CDR3 sequence: CASRLIDWGGIDEQFF. CDR3 DNA sequence: TGTGCCAGCAGATTGATAGATTGGGGGGGGATCGATGAGCAGTTCTTC.

This clonotype was recorded a few times. A much larger clone lies a single base off, so this may be a read error. This chain links TRBV29-1 with TRBJ2-6; 8 nucleotides line up with TRBD1. CDR3 length: 17 residues. Germline V gene data show CDR1 as SQVTM and CDR2 as ANQGSEA. The trim removed 0 bases at V and 4 bases at J, leaving 8 bases unmatched. The CDR3 nucleotides read TGCAGCGTTGAAGACTGGGGCAGGGGGCCCGGGGCCAACGTCCTGACTTTC. Its protein is CSVEDWGRGPGANVLTF.

Many counts were recorded for this clonotype. The chain employs TRBV30 and TRBJ2-7; D might be TRBD1 or TRBD2, each matching 6 bases. Germline loops: CDR1 GTSNPN, CDR2 SVGIG (reference sequence). Trimming removed 3 bases at V and 3 bases at J, with 15 bases between. The CDR3 extends over 14 amino acids. The CDR3 region is CAWSVAGGGYEQYF. The CDR3, as DNA: TGTGCCTGGAGCGTAGCTGGAGGGGGCTACGAGCAGTACTTC.

Comments on this clonotype: With a much larger clone just one base away, this may be a read error. The chain joins TRBV25-1 to TRBJ2-1; 7 bases are shared with TRBD2. Germline values: CDR1 MGHDK, CDR2 SYGVNS. Trimming removed 7 bases from V and 8 bases from J; junction bases left unmatched: 5. This CDR3 contains 12 residues. Written as DNA, the CDR3 is TGTGCCAGCAAGGCTGCGGGAGATGAGCAGTTCTTC. Translated: CASKAAGDEQFF.